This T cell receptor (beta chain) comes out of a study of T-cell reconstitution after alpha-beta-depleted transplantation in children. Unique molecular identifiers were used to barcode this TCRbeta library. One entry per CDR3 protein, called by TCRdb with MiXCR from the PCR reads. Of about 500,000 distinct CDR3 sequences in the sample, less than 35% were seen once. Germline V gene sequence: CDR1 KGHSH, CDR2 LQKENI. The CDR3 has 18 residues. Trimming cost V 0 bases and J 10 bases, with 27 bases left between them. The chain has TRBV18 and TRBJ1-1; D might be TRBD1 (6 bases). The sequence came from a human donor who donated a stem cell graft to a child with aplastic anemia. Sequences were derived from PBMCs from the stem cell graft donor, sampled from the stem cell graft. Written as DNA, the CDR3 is TGTGCCAGCTCACCACCCGTAGACAGGAGGGAGATACAAAGGGGAGCTTTCTTT. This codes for CASSPPVDRREIQRGAFF.